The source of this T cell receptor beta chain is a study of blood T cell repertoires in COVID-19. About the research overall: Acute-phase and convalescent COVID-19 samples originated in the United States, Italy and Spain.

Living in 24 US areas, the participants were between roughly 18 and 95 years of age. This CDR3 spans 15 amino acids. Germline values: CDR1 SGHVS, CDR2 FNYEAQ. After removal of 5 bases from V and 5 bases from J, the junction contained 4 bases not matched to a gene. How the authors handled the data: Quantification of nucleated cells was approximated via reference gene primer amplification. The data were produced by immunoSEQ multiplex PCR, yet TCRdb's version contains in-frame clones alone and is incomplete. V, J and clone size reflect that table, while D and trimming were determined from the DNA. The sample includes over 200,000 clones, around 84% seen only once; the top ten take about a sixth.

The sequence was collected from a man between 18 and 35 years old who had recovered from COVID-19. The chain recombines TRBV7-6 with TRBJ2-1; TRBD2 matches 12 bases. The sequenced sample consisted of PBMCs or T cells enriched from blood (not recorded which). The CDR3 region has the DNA TGTGCCAGCAGCCCGAGGACTAGCGGGAACAATGAGCAGTTCTTC. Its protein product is CASSPRTSGNNEQFF.